This T cell receptor beta chain was captured by sequencing in a study of T cell responses to AZD1222 COVID-19 vaccine. Study-wide points: Spike-specific TCR breadth and depth grew following two AZD1222 doses.

This table comes from immunoSEQ multiplex PCR, and its TCRdb copy is limited to in-frame clones, with some not included. The sample carries around 110,000 clones, around 87% recorded once. This clone was picked up one time. Its specificity is unknown. The J segment lost 9 bases and the V segment lost 6 bases, leaving 6 bases of the junction unmatched. The length of the CDR3 is 13 residues. This specimen consisted of peripheral blood, obtained on day 0 of AZD1222 vaccination. The chain joins TRBV12-3 or TRBV12-4 to TRBJ2-1; TRBD1 agrees at 9 bases. The clonotype was recovered from an adult in good health. The CDR3 protein is CASSPGQGPEQFF. The DNA of the CDR3 is TGTGCCAGCAGCCCGGGACAGGGTCCTGAGCAGTTCTTC.